The next 23 T cell receptor beta chains were all read from a single sample in a study of OX40 agonist ivuxolimab in advanced cancers. Here immunoSEQ multiplex PCR was the method, and the copy in TCRdb shows in-frame clones only, minus some. The sample holds around 56,000 clones; roughly 77% are singletons and the top ten take approximately 1.1%. This material consisted of CD4+ or CD8+ T cells sorted from blood, taken in a trial of the OX40 agonist ivuxolimab. Source of these receptors: an adult with an advanced solid tumor such as melanoma, head and neck, liver or kidney cancer.

The chain is built from TRBV10-3 and TRBJ2-2; D is perhaps TRBD1 or TRBD2 (5 bases each). Germline V gene data show CDR1 as ENHRY and CDR2 as SYGVKD. Trimming left V 6 bases short and J 8 bases short, with 10 bases between. The CDR3 covers 12 residues. The CDR3 here is CAIRRGEGELFF. In DNA form, the CDR3 reads TGTGCCATCAGGAGGGGAGAGGGGGAGCTGTTTTTT.

This chain joins TRBV7-9 and TRBJ1-6; the D gene is possibly TRBD1 (6 bases). This CDR3 region has 14 residues. V was clipped by 8 bases and J by 9 bases, with 17 bases between them. In germline, CDR1 is SEHNR, CDR2 FQNEAQ (reference sequence). CDR3 sequence reads: CASSGAVRGSPLHF. CDR3 nucleotide sequence: TGTGCCAGCTCGGGGGCAGTAAGGGGTTCACCCCTCCACTTT.

The chain joins TRBV5-4 to TRBJ1-4, with D hard to call. Germline lookup yields CDR1 SGHNT and CDR2 YYREEE (reference sequence). The CDR3 extends over 14 amino acids. V was shortened by 2 bases and J by 7 bases, with 12 bases between the two germline ends. In DNA, the CDR3 is TGTGCCAGCAGCTTAGCGTTACGTAGTGAAAAACTGTTTTTT. Its translation: CASSLALRSEKLFF.

This chain connects TRBV6-1 to TRBJ2-5; D call uncertain. The V gene's germline CDR1 is MNHNS and CDR2 SASEGT. CDR3 length equals 14 residues. V gave up 2 bases and J gave up 11 bases, with 18 bases separating them. This CDR3 reads CASSERGAWDKQYF. As DNA, the CDR3 is TGTGCCAGCAGTGAACGCGGAGCGTGGGATAAGCAGTACTTC.

The sample holds a few counts of this clone. V and J are TRBV5-4 and TRBJ1-1; D is unresolved. V dropped 4 bases and J dropped 6 bases, with 19 bases sitting between them. Germline V gene sequence: CDR1 SGHNT, CDR2 YYREEE (reference sequence). The CDR3 has 15 amino acids. CDR3: CASSRAGLGKPEAFF. CDR3 in DNA: TGTGCCAGCAGCCGGGCGGGGTTGGGCAAACCTGAAGCTTTCTTT. The entire variable domain, with the rest obtained from reference TRBV5-4 and TRBJ1-1, is as follows: ETGVTQSPTHLIKTRGQQVTLRCSSQSGHNTVSWYQQALGQGPQFIFQYYREEENGRGNFPPRFSGLQFPNYSSELNVNALELDDSALYLCASSRAGLGKPEAFFGQGTRLTVV.

V usage is TRBV6-1 and J usage is TRBJ1-2, with TRBD1 identical over 8 bases. CDR3 length: 14 amino acids. CDR1 is MNHNS, CDR2 SASEGT, per germline. Trimming took 7 bases from V and 4 from J; bases not matched to a gene: 8. Here the CDR3 DNA reads TGTGCCAGCATGAGAGGACAGGGTGTCTATGGCTACACCTTC. Its translation is CASMRGQGVYGYTF.

This clone is a singleton in its sample. The chain combines TRBV11-3 with TRBJ1-1, with 9 bases matching TRBD1. The J segment lost 5 bases and the V segment lost 6 bases, leaving 4 bases of the junction unmatched. The CDR3 runs 13 residues. The germline CDR1 and CDR2 sequences are SGHNT and YENEEA. CDR3 residues: CASRGQGGTEAFF. The CDR3 DNA reads as TGTGCCAGCAGGGGACAGGGTGGGACTGAAGCTTTCTTT. Based on the CDR3 plus reference TRBV11-3 and TRBJ1-1, the full variable domain is EAGVVQSPRYKIIEKKQPVAFWCNPISGHNTLYWYLQNLGQGPELLIRYENEEAVDDSQLPKDRFSAERLKGVDSTLKIQPAELGDSAVYLCASRGQGGTEAFFGQGTRLTVV.

This clone is medium-sized by share. The chain is built from TRBV19 and TRBJ1-2; a weak D match, TRBD1 (5 bases). Germline lookup yields CDR1 LNHDA and CDR2 SQIVND (reference sequence). The V end was cut by 10 bases, the J end by 4 bases, with 10 bases between. This CDR3 spans 11 amino acids. CDR3 nucleotides: TGTGCCACCGAAGACAGCTATGGCTACACCTTC. Protein sequence: CATEDSYGYTF. The complete variable domain, with remaining parts taken from reference TRBV19 and TRBJ1-2, reads DGGITQSPKYLFRKEGQNVTLSCEQNLNHDAMYWYRQDPGQGLRLIYYSQIVNDFQKGDIAEGYSVSREKKESFPLTVTSAQKNPTAFYLCATEDSYGYTFGSGTRLTVV.

Relative to its sample, this clone is medium-sized. The rearrangement uses TRBV27 and TRBJ1-5; 9 nucleotides align to TRBD1. Germline assignment: CDR1 MNHEY and CDR2 SMNVEV (reference sequence). J lost 3 bases, V lost 7 bases, and 16 bases had no gene match. The CDR3 covers 18 residues. The CDR3 region is CASKEGTGLTRDNQPQHF. The DNA of the CDR3 is TGTGCCAGCAAAGAAGGGACAGGGTTGACACGGGACAATCAGCCCCAGCATTTT.

This chain links TRBV19 with TRBJ2-5; D may match TRBD1 or TRBD2 (6 bases each). The germline CDR1 and CDR2 sequences are LNHDA and SQIVND (reference sequence). The CDR3 loop spans 17 amino acids. The ends were cut back, 6 bases at V and 0 bases at J, with 20 bases in the middle. CDR3 in DNA: TGTGCCAGTAGCACCCCTTTCGGGGGCATCCACCAAGAGACCCAGTACTTC. Protein sequence: CASSTPFGGIHQETQYF.

This chain connects TRBV7-8 to TRBJ1-1; D is perhaps TRBD1 (5 bases). The V gene's germline CDR1 is SGHVS and CDR2 FQNEAQ. V lost 1 base and J 4 bases, leaving 13 bases between the germline ends. The CDR3 length is 15 residues. The CDR3 nucleotides are TGTGCCAGCAGCTTAGTGGCGGGGACGGTCACTGAAGCTTTCTTT. Protein product: CASSLVAGTVTEAFF.

V is TRBV19 and J is TRBJ1-5; D is perhaps TRBD1 (5 bases). The V gene lost 6 bases and the J gene lost 3 bases, with 9 bases spanning the gap. CDR1 and CDR2 from the germline V gene are LNHDA and SQIVND (reference sequence). The CDR3 contains 13 residues. CDR3 amino acids: CASSRQINQPQHF. The CDR3 DNA follows: TGTGCCAGTAGCCGACAGATCAATCAGCCCCAGCATTTT.

The chain uses TRBV7-9 and TRBJ2-3; TRBD2 agrees at 10 bases. Germline V gene lookup returns CDR1 SEHNR and CDR2 FQNEAQ (reference sequence). Trimming removed 5 bases from V and 5 bases from J; junction bases left unmatched: 10. This CDR3 spans 16 amino acids. The CDR3 DNA reads TGTGCCAGCAGCCGAAGTACTTTAGCGGGGGGAGATACGCAGTATTTT. Its translation: CASSRSTLAGGDTQYF. Full variable domain (rest looked up from reference TRBV7-9 and TRBJ2-3): DTGVSQNPRHKITKRGQNVTFRCDPISEHNRLYWYRQTLGQGPEFLTYFQNEAQLEKSRLLSDRFSAERPKGSFSTLEIQRTEQGDSAMYLCASSRSTLAGGDTQYFGPGTRLTVL.

The V call is TRBV11-2, the J call TRBJ2-2; D perhaps matches TRBD1 (5 bases). The germline V and J ends were trimmed by 1 base and 6 bases, with 9 bases remaining between them. CDR1 is SGHAT, CDR2 FQNNGV, per germline. The CDR3 runs to 14 residues. The CDR3 nucleotides read TGTGCCAGCAGCTTAGGGACAACCCCCGGGGAGCTGTTTTTT. It encodes CASSLGTTPGELFF. Complete variable domain (other parts from reference TRBV11-2 and TRBJ2-2): EAGVAQSPRYKIIEKRQSVAFWCNPISGHATLYWYQQILGQGPKLLIQFQNNGVVDDSQLPKDRFSAERLKGVDSTLKIQPAKLEDSAVYLCASSLGTTPGELFFGEGSRLTVL.

The rearrangement uses TRBV12-5 and TRBJ1-2; D is ambiguous. The germline gives CDR1 LGHNT, CDR2 FRNRAP. This CDR3 contains 14 residues. V lost 1 base and J 5 bases, leaving 11 bases between the germline ends. The CDR3 DNA reads as TGTGCTAGTGGTTTGGAACCGACGGAGTATGGCTACACCTTC. This translates into CASGLEPTEYGYTF.

This clone was recorded only once. The CDR3 loop is CASSERTGKGTGELFF. CDR3 sequence (DNA): TGCGCCAGCAGCGAAAGGACAGGGAAAGGCACCGGGGAGCTGTTTTTT. The rearrangement links TRBV5-1 to TRBJ2-2; 8 nucleotides match TRBD1. The CDR3 length is 16 residues. Germline V lookup: CDR1 SGHRS, CDR2 YFSETQ. Unmatched junction bases numbered 9, after V lost 4 bases and J lost 4 bases. Combining the CDR3 with reference TRBV5-1 and TRBJ2-2 gives the whole variable domain KAGVTQTPRYLIKTRGQQVTLSCSPISGHRSVSWYQQTPGQGLQFLFEYFSETQRNKGNFPGRFSGRQFSNSRSEMNVSTLELGDSALYLCASSERTGKGTGELFFGEGSRLTVL.

This clone was seen a few times. The rearrangement uses TRBV28 and TRBJ2-1; D is perhaps TRBD1 (6 bases). This CDR3 has 18 residues. The V and J ends lost 7 bases and 0 bases respectively, with 22 bases between them. Germline lookup yields CDR1 MDHEN and CDR2 SYDVKM. The CDR3 nucleotides are TGTGCCAGCACTCCCTTCAGCAGGGGCGTAGTCTCCTACAATGAGCAGTTCTTC. Its translation: CASTPFSRGVVSYNEQFF.

As regards this clone: At one boundary the junction diverges from the germline segment, which might be a read error. The chain is built from TRBV7-7 and TRBJ2-3, with 12 bases identical to TRBD2. The CDR3 has 15 residues. Germline loops: CDR1 SSHAT, CDR2 FNYEAQ (reference sequence). Here the CDR3 reads CASSLGLAGQDTQYF. The CDR3 DNA follows: TGTGCTAGCAGCTTAGGACTAGCGGGACAGGATACGCAGTATTTT. The complete variable domain, with remaining parts taken from reference TRBV7-7 and TRBJ2-3, reads GAGVSQSPRYKVTKRGQDVTLRCDPISSHATLYWYQQALGQGPEFLTYFNYEAQPDKSGLPSDRFSAERPEGSISTLTIQRTEQRDSAMYRCASSLGLAGQDTQYFGPGTRLTVL.

The V gene is TRBV7-8, the J gene TRBJ1-1; D is perhaps TRBD1 (5 bases). Trimming took 2 bases from V and 0 from J, leaving 16 bases between them. CDR1 is SGHVS and CDR2 is FQNEAQ in the germline V gene. The CDR3 is 17 amino acids. CDR3 amino acids: CASSLFGAGVVNTEAFF. In nucleotides, the CDR3 is TGTGCCAGCAGCTTATTTGGGGCTGGGGTTGTGAACACTGAAGCTTTCTTT.

The chain recombines TRBV5-1 with TRBJ1-3; a weak D match, TRBD1 (6 bases). Germline V gives CDR1 SGHRS, CDR2 YFSETQ. This CDR3 contains 14 residues. Trimming took off 0 bases at V and 2 bases at J, with 6 bases between the two ends. In DNA form, the CDR3 reads TGCGCCAGCAGCTTGGGGACAGCTGGAAACACCATATATTTT. This translates into CASSLGTAGNTIYF.

The chain uses TRBV11-3 and TRBJ2-1, with 9 bases matching TRBD2. Trimming at V came to 2 bases and at J to 4 bases, leaving 15 bases not matched to a gene. The germline V gene encodes CDR1 SGHNT and CDR2 YENEEA. The CDR3 consists of 19 residues. The CDR3 region has the DNA TGTGCCAGCAGCTTATACTCTCTTACACTAGCGGGTCTTTACAATGAGCAGTTCTTC. This encodes CASSLYSLTLAGLYNEQFF.

The chain recombines TRBV14 with TRBJ2-7; no definite D call. CDR3 size: 13 residues. Germline CDR1 is SGHDN and CDR2 is FVKESK. Deletions cut 2 bases from V and 9 bases from J, with 14 bases between. DNA of the CDR3: TGTGCCAGCAGCCAACCCGGATTAGGGCGGCAGTACTTC. This encodes CASSQPGLGRQYF.

The rearrangement uses TRBV5-1 and TRBJ2-2; 13 bases align to TRBD2. V was clipped by 5 bases and J by 4 bases; unmatched bases: 2. The germline gives CDR1 SGHRS, CDR2 YFSETQ. This CDR3 is 15 amino acids long. CDR3 DNA sequence: TGCGCCAGCAGGACTAGCGGGGGGTCCACCGGGGAGCTGTTTTTT. As protein: CASRTSGGSTGELFF.